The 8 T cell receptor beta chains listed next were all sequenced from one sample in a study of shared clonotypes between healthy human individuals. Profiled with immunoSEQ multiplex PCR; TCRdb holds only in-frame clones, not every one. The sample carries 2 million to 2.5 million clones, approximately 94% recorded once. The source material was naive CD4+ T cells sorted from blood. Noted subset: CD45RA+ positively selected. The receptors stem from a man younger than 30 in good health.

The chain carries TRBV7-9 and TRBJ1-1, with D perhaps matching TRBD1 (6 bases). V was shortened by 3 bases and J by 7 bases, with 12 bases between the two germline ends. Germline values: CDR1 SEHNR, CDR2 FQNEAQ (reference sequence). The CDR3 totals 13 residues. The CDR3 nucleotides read TGTGCCAGCAGCTTTAGGGGGGCTAGTGAAGCTTTCTTT. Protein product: CASSFRGASEAFF.

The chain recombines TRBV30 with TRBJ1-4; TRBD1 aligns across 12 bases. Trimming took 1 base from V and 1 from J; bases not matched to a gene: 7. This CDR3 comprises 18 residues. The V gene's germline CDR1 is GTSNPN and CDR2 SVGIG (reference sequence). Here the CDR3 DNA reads TGTGCCTGGAGTGGGGACAGGGGGCTTATAAGAACTAATGAAAAACTGTTTTTT. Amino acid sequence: CAWSGDRGLIRTNEKLFF.

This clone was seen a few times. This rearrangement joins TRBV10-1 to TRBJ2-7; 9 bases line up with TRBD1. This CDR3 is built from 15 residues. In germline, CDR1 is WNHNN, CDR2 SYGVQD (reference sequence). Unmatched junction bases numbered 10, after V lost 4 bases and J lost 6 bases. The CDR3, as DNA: TGCGCCAGCAGTGCCTTGACAGGGGGTTGGCGCGAGCAGTACTTC. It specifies CASSALTGGWREQYF.

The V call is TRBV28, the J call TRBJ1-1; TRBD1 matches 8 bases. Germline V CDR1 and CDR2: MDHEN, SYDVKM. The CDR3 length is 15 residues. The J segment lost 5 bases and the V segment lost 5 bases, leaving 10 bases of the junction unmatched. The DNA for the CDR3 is TGTGCCAGCAGTCCCCGCCCCTACAGGGGGACTGAAGCTTTCTTT. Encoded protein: CASSPRPYRGTEAFF.

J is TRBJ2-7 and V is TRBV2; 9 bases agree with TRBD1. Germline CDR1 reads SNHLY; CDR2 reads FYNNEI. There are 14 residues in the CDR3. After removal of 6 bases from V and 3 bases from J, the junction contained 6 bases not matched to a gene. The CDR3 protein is CASRVGQGIYEQYF. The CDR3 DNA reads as TGTGCCAGCAGGGTAGGACAGGGGATCTACGAGCAGTACTTC.

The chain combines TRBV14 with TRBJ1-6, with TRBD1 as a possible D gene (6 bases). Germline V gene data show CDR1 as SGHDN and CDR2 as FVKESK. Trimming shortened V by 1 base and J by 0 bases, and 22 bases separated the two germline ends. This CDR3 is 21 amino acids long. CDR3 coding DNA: TGTGCCAGCAGCCAAGTCGGTCTTATCGGGGGCGAGAGCTCCTATAATTCACCCCTCCACTTT. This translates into CASSQVGLIGGESSYNSPLHF.

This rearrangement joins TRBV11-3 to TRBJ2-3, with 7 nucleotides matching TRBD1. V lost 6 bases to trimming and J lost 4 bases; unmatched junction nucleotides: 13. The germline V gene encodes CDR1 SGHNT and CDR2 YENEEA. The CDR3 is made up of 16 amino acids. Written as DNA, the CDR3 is TGTGCCAGCAGTAACCGGGACAGTCTTCCCGCAGATACGCAGTATTTT. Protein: CASSNRDSLPADTQYF. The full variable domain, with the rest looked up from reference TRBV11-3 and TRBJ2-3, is EAGVVQSPRYKIIEKKQPVAFWCNPISGHNTLYWYLQNLGQGPELLIRYENEEAVDDSQLPKDRFSAERLKGVDSTLKIQPAELGDSAVYLCASSNRDSLPADTQYFGPGTRLTVL.

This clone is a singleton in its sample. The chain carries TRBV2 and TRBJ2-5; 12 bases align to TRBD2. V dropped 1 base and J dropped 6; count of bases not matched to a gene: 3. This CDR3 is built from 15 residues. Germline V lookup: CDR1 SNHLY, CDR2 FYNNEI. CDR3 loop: CASSEGTSGTQTQYF. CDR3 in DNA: TGTGCCAGCAGTGAAGGGACTAGCGGGACACAGACCCAGTACTTC.